Here is one TCR beta chain with its context. The junction differs from germline at one of its ends, possibly a read error. The data were taken from a study of T-cell reconstitution after alpha-beta-depleted transplantation in children. Germline values: CDR1 DFQATT, CDR2 SNEGSKA (reference sequence). The CDR3 totals 16 residues. This sample's TCRbeta library carried unique molecular identifier barcodes. TCRdb re-called the PCR reads with MiXCR, one entry per CDR3 protein. This table has over 70,000 distinct CDR3 sequences, roughly 7.7% appearing once. V and J are TRBV20-1 and TRBJ1-5; 12 bases are shared with TRBD1. Sequences were derived from PBMCs from the stem cell graft donor, sampled from the stem cell graft. This receptor was obtained from a human donor who donated a stem cell graft to a child with congenital amegakaryocytic thrombocytopenia. CDR3 DNA: TGCTGTGCTAGAACCGGGACAGGGGGCGTAGAGCAGCCCCAGCATTTT. Its translation: CCARTGTGGVEQPQHF.